This TCR beta chain is from a study of Ad26.COV2.S vaccination and SARS-CoV-2 variants. Clones were read by immunoSEQ multiplex PCR, and TCRdb kept only the in-frame ones, dropping some. The sample holds hundreds of thousands of clones; more than 70% are singletons and the top ten take roughly 1.5%. The treatment: 19 received Ad26.COV2.S at low or high dose, single or two shots; five or six received placebo; per-sample allocation not given. Collection of the samples took place on day 63 after the first injection of vaccine or placebo. Germline V CDR1 and CDR2: LNHDA, SQIVND (reference sequence). The CDR3 is 16 residues long. The V gene lost 4 bases and the J gene lost 1 base, with 13 bases spanning the gap.

This TCR was sampled from a person aged 18-65 years who received the Ad26.COV2.S COVID-19 vaccine or a placebo. This chain connects TRBV19 to TRBJ2-2, with TRBD1 as a possible D gene (6 bases). The specimen was peripheral blood, collected in a trial of Ad26.COV2.S vaccine versus placebo. The CDR3 reads CASSSTPGQNTGELFF. In nucleotides, the CDR3 is TGTGCCAGTAGTAGCACCCCGGGACAGAACACCGGGGAGCTGTTTTTT. The whole variable domain, remainder taken from reference TRBV19 and TRBJ2-2, is DGGITQSPKYLFRKEGQNVTLSCEQNLNHDAMYWYRQDPGQGLRLIYYSQIVNDFQKGDIAEGYSVSREKKESFPLTVTSAQKNPTAFYLCASSSTPGQNTGELFFGEGSRLTVL.